What follows are 25 T cell receptor beta chains derived from one specimen sequenced in a study of neurological immune-mediated disorders. TCRdb called the 5' RACE reads again in MiXCR, with one record for every CDR3 protein. The sample has roughly 100,000 distinct CDR3 sequences; 10% to 14% are singletons. The time point was: longitudinal time-point 3. The specimen was PBMCs. These receptor sequences come from a female donor with HTLV-1-associated myelopathy (HAM/TSP).

The rearrangement uses TRBV5-1 and TRBJ2-3, with D tentatively TRBD1 or TRBD2 (5 bases each). V dropped 8 bases and J dropped 6 bases, with 25 bases sitting between them. From germline, CDR1 is SGHRS and CDR2 YFSETQ. The length of the CDR3 is 16 residues. The CDR3 DNA reads TGCGCCAGTAGCCCAAACGGGACGATGGGGTCGGATACGCAGTATTTT. It codes for CASSPNGTMGSDTQYF.

This clonotype was found many times. The chain links TRBV28 to TRBJ2-7; TRBD1 agrees at 7 bases. The V gene end was trimmed by 6 bases and the J gene end by 5 bases; junction bases not matched to a gene: 19. Germline assignment: CDR1 MDHEN and CDR2 SYDVKM. CDR3 length: 17 residues. The CDR3: CASSPIVWTGQRDEQYF. CDR3 DNA sequence: TGTGCCAGCAGCCCAATAGTCTGGACAGGTCAACGAGACGAGCAGTACTTC.

The sample holds many counts of this clonotype. This chain links TRBV7-2 with TRBJ2-2; 9 bases are a match to TRBD2. Germline assignment: CDR1 SGHTA and CDR2 FQGNSA. The ends lost 5 bases at V and 1 base at J; junction bases unmatched: 2. The CDR3 is 15 residues long. The DNA of the CDR3 is TGTGCCAGCAGCCAAGCGGGGGGGAACACCGGGGAGCTGTTTTTT. Amino acid sequence: CASSQAGGNTGELFF.

In this sample, this clonotype turned up many times. V gene TRBV20-1 combines with J gene TRBJ1-4; no definite D call. V lost 8 bases to trimming and J lost 3 bases, with 10 bases between them. Germline V gene lookup returns CDR1 DFQATT and CDR2 SNEGSKA (reference sequence). The CDR3 covers 12 residues. The DNA of the CDR3 is TGCAGTCAACTGCATGCTAATGAAAAACTGTTTTTT. Its translation: CSQLHANEKLFF.

This clonotype was picked up many times. The chain uses TRBV20-1 and TRBJ2-2, with 13 bases lining up with TRBD2. The CDR3 extends over 17 amino acids. Germline V gene sequence: CDR1 DFQATT, CDR2 SNEGSKA (reference sequence). V trimming: 1 base; J trimming: 0 bases; junction bases outside the gene matches: 2. This chain's CDR3 is CSARGLAGGTNTGELFF. DNA of the CDR3: TGCAGTGCTAGAGGACTAGCGGGGGGAACGAACACCGGGGAGCTGTTTTTT.

Notes on this clonotype: The conserved final phenylalanine or tryptophan is absent from the CDR3, which likely points to a read error. The DNA is left out, because the CDR3 cannot be placed on it with certainty; the CDR3 is given as TCRdb lists it. This sequence joins TRBV5-5 and TRBJ1-1. Germline CDR1 reads SGHKS; CDR2 reads YYEKEE (reference sequence). The CDR3 sequence runs 13 residues, both termini included. CDR3 in amino acids: CASSLRGNTEAVL.

This clonotype was counted ten times or more. This sequence joins TRBV24-1 and TRBJ2-7, with TRBD2 matching over 7 bases. The junction had 7 bases not matched to a gene; V was cut back by 1 base and J by 2 bases. This CDR3 is built from 16 residues. Germline CDR1 KGHDR, CDR2 SFDVKD. The CDR3 DNA reads as TGTGCCACCAGTGATTTAAGTGCTAGCGGAACCTACGAGCAGTACTTC. It is translated as CATSDLSASGTYEQYF.

This chain uses TRBV20-1 with TRBJ1-2; D unclear. Trimming took off 0 bases at V and 8 bases at J, with 7 bases between the two ends. Germline V gene data show CDR1 as DFQATT and CDR2 as SNEGSKA (reference sequence). The CDR3 is made up of 11 amino acids. The CDR3 DNA is TGCAGTGCTAGAGACAGGATAGGCTACACCTTC. Its protein is CSARDRIGYTF.

This clonotype has at least ten counts. The genes are TRBV9 and TRBJ2-3, with D perhaps TRBD1 or TRBD2 (5 bases each). V was trimmed by 0 bases and J by 7 bases, leaving 15 bases between them. This CDR3 has 15 residues. Per the germline V gene, CDR1 is SGDLS and CDR2 is YYNGEE. Here the CDR3 reads CASSVVGRGRNTQYF. CDR3 nucleotides: TGTGCCAGCAGCGTAGTCGGAAGGGGACGGAATACGCAGTATTTT.

This clonotype showed up many times. This chain connects TRBV6-6 to TRBJ2-3; 8 bases are a match to TRBD2. Per germline, CDR1 MNHNY and CDR2 SVGAGI (reference sequence). This CDR3 comprises 17 residues. With 5 bases clipped from V and 2 bases from J, the junction kept 12 bases outside the gene matches. The CDR3 nucleotides read TGTGCCAGCAGTGCCCGGGGAGCGGGGGAACCCACAGATACGCAGTATTTT. As protein: CASSARGAGEPTDTQYF.

This clonotype was counted at least ten times. The chain carries TRBV20-1 and TRBJ1-6; D is ambiguous. V lost 0 bases to trimming and J lost 0 bases, with 6 bases between them. The CDR3 is 15 residues long. Looked up from germline, CDR1 is DFQATT and CDR2 is SNEGSKA (reference sequence). The CDR3 DNA reads TGCAGTGCTAGAGACGGAAGCTCCTATAATTCACCCCTCCACTTT. Translation gives CSARDGSSYNSPLHF.

This clonotype was recorded at least ten times. The chain employs TRBV7-9 and TRBJ2-2; 8 nucleotides align to TRBD1. Germline V lookup: CDR1 SEHNR, CDR2 FQNEAQ (reference sequence). Trimming removed 5 bases from V and 5 bases from J; junction bases left unmatched: 13. The CDR3 contains 17 residues. The DNA of the CDR3 is TGTGCCAGCAGCCGAACCGTGGGACAGGAGAGTACCGGGGAGCTGTTTTTT. Its protein product is CASSRTVGQESTGELFF.

This clonotype was detected ten times or more. V usage is TRBV11-2 and J usage is TRBJ2-5; no clear D. The CDR3 is made up of 14 amino acids. Germline V gene data show CDR1 as SGHAT and CDR2 as FQNNGV. V was trimmed by 4 bases and J by 4 bases, leaving 13 bases between them. The CDR3 spells CASSSVGSRETQYF. Here the CDR3 DNA reads TGTGCCAGCAGCTCGGTGGGGTCCCGAGAGACCCAGTACTTC.

V gene TRBV11-2 combines with J gene TRBJ2-3; 8 positions agree with TRBD2. After removal of 1 base from V and 2 bases from J, the junction contained 8 bases not matched to a gene. CDR3 size: 17 residues. CDR1 is SGHAT and CDR2 is FQNNGV in the germline V gene. The CDR3 DNA reads TGTGCCAGCAGCTTAGGAACCGGGACTAGACTCACAGATACGCAGTATTTT. It encodes CASSLGTGTRLTDTQYF.

This clonotype appeared many times. The J gene is TRBJ2-3, the V gene TRBV10-3, with 8 bases aligning to TRBD1. The V gene end was trimmed by 6 bases and the J gene end by 3 bases; junction bases not matched to a gene: 2. CDR3 length equals 13 residues. The germline V gene encodes CDR1 ENHRY and CDR2 SYGVKD. CDR3 amino acids: CAIRDRVTDTQYF. CDR3 in DNA: TGTGCCATCAGGGACAGGGTAACAGATACGCAGTATTTT.

This clonotype was seen at least ten times. The chain couples TRBV5-1 to TRBJ2-7; perhaps TRBD1 as D (5 bases). From germline, CDR1 is SGHRS and CDR2 YFSETQ. This CDR3 has 16 residues. Trimming stripped 4 bases from V and 2 bases from J, with 19 bases between. In DNA, the CDR3 is TGCGCCAGCAGCATTGTCCCAGGGTCGGGTGCCTACGAGCAGTACTTC. Translated: CASSIVPGSGAYEQYF.

This clonotype was seen many times. V usage is TRBV20-1 and J usage is TRBJ1-5; D is perhaps TRBD1 (5 bases). CDR1 and CDR2 from the germline V gene are DFQATT and SNEGSKA (reference sequence). The CDR3 covers 14 residues. V lost 1 base, J lost 7 bases, and 14 bases lay in between. The CDR3 sequence is CSARVGGWDQPQHF. The CDR3 nucleotides are TGCAGTGCTAGAGTTGGGGGTTGGGACCAGCCCCAGCATTTT.

In DNA, the CDR3 is TGTGCCAGCAGCTTAATTGGGGCAGGGGGTTTCCGAGAGACCCAGTACTTC. Protein: CASSLIGAGGFRETQYF. The chain joins TRBV7-3 to TRBJ2-5; TRBD1 agrees at 7 bases. J gave up 4 bases and V 1 base, and 12 bases lay outside the gene matches. CDR3 size: 17 residues. Germline V gene data show CDR1 as SGHTA and CDR2 as FQGTGA. Drawing the rest from reference TRBV7-3 and TRBJ2-5, the complete variable domain is GAGVSQTPSNKVTEKGKYVELRCDPISGHTALYWYRQSLGQGPEFLIYFQGTGAADDSGLPNDRFFAVRPEGSVSTLKIQRTERGDSAVYLCASSLIGAGGFRETQYFGPGTRLLVL.

In its sample, this clonotype was seen many times. The chain employs TRBV14 and TRBJ2-7; maybe TRBD1 (6 bases). The CDR3 is 13 residues long. V lost 4 bases, J lost 2 bases, and 9 bases lay in between. Germline CDR1 and CDR2: SGHDN and FVKESK. This CDR3 reads CASSPGAAYEQYF. CDR3 sequence (DNA): TGTGCCAGCAGCCCAGGGGCCGCCTACGAGCAGTACTTC.

Many counts were recorded for this clonotype. This chain connects TRBV27 to TRBJ2-7, with a tentative D call TRBD1 (5 bases). Germline V CDR1 and CDR2: MNHEY, SMNVEV (reference sequence). Between the trimmed V and J ends, which lost 3 bases and 3 bases, there was a span of 12 bases. This CDR3 contains 14 residues. In nucleotides, the CDR3 is TGTGCCAGCAGTTTGGAGCCCAGGGACTACGAGCAGTACTTC. It codes for CASSLEPRDYEQYF.

There are many counts of this clonotype. DNA for the CDR3: TGTGCCATCAGTGATACCAGGCGCGAGCAGTTCTTC. It is translated as CAISDTRREQFF. The gene calls are TRBV10-3 and TRBJ2-1; D is uncertain. CDR1 and CDR2 (germline): ENHRY, SYGVKD. The CDR3 extends over 12 amino acids. The V gene lost 3 bases and the J gene lost 10 bases, with 10 bases spanning the gap.

In this sample, this clonotype turned up many times. The chain links TRBV9 to TRBJ1-3, with TRBD1 identical over 9 bases. The CDR3 runs to 15 residues. Germline loops: CDR1 SGDLS, CDR2 YYNGEE. V shed 0 bases, J shed 4 bases, and the junction held 2 bases outside the gene matches. This CDR3 reads CASSVDDRGGNTIYF. Here the CDR3 DNA reads TGTGCCAGCAGCGTAGACGACAGGGGGGGAAACACCATATATTTT.

To note about this clonotype: A much bigger clone sits one base away, suggesting this may be a read error. This rearrangement joins TRBV18 to TRBJ2-7; 8 nucleotides align to TRBD1. V shed 6 bases, J shed 5 bases, and the junction held 9 bases outside the gene matches. The CDR3 totals 14 residues. CDR1 and CDR2 (germline): KGHSH, LQKENI. CDR3 region: CASSGDRPTNEQYF. The CDR3 DNA sequence: TGTGCCAGCTCTGGGGACAGGCCCACCAACGAGCAGTACTTC. Full variable domain (rest looked up from reference TRBV18 and TRBJ2-7): NAGVMQNPRHLVRRRGQEARLRCSPMKGHSHVYWYRQLPEEGLKFMVYLQKENIIDESGMPKERFSAEFPKEGPSILRIQQVVRGDSAAYFCASSGDRPTNEQYFGPGTRLTVT.

This clonotype was seen a handful of times. CDR3 DNA: TGCGCCAGCAGCCCACAGGGGCGCTTTTTGGAGACCCAGTACTTC. Translated: CASSPQGRFLETQYF. V gene TRBV5-1 combines with J gene TRBJ2-5; the match to TRBD1 covers 7 bases. The CDR3 runs to 15 residues. Germline trimming cut 4 bases from V and 5 bases from J; bases unmatched to any gene: 11. Germline lookup yields CDR1 SGHRS and CDR2 YFSETQ.

This clonotype was counted only a few times. V gene TRBV12-3 or TRBV12-4 combines with J gene TRBJ2-3; possibly TRBD1 for D (5 bases). Trimming shortened V by 2 bases and J by 1 base, and 10 bases separated the two germline ends. This CDR3 is 15 amino acids long. DNA for the CDR3: TGTGCCAGCAGTTTACAAAAACAGGGCACAGATACGCAGTATTTT. Translation gives CASSLQKQGTDTQYF.